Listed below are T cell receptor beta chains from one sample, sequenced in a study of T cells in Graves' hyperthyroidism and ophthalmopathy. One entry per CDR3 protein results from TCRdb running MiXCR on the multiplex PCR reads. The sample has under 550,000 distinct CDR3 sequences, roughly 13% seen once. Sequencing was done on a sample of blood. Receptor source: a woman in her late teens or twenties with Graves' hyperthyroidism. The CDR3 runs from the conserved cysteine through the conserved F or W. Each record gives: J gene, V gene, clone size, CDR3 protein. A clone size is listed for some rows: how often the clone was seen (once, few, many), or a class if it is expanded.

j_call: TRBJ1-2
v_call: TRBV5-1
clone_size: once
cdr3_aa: CASSGGTNENGYTF

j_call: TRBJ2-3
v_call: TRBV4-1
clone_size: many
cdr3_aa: CASSQGGWTDTQYF

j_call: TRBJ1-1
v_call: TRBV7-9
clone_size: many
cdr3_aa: CASTWMENSNTEAFF

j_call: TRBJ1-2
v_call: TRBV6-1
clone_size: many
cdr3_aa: CASSREGNYGYTF

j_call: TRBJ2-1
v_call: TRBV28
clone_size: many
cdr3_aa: CASRTAVAFSYNEQFF

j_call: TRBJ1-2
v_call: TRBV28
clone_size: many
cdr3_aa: CASKTGNYGYTF

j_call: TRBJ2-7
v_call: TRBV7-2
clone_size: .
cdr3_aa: CASSPPGLATGEQYF

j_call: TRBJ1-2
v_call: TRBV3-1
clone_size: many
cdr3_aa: CASSQGTPTNYDYTF

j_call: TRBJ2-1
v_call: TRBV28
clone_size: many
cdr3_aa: CASSSWTFGYNEQFF

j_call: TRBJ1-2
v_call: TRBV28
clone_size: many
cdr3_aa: CASSFIFRAENYGYTF

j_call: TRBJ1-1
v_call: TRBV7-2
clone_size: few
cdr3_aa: CASTRDRGSTEAFF

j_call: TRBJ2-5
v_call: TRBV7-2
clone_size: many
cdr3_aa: CASSWAGTRETQYF

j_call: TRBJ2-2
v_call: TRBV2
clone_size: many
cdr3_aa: CASRATGELFF

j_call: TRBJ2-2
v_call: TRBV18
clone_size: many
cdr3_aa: CASSPLGQNTGELFF

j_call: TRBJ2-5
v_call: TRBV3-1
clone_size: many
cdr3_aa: CASSPPGRLQETQYF

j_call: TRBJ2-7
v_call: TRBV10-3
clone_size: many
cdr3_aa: CAIRKERGGDEQYF